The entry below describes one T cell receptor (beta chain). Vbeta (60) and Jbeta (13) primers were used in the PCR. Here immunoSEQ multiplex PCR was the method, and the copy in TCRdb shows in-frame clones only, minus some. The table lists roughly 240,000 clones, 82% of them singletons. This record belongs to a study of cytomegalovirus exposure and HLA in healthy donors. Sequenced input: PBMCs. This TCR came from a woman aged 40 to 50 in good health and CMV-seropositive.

The CDR3 loop is CASSLSYWDRGSYTEAFF. The CDR3 DNA reads TGTGCCAGCAGTTTATCCTACTGGGACAGGGGATCCTACACTGAAGCTTTCTTT. This chain uses TRBV27 with TRBJ1-1; 10 nucleotides align to TRBD1. Germline CDR1 is MNHEY and CDR2 is SMNVEV (reference sequence). V lost 0 bases and J lost 3; bases outside the gene matches: 10. The CDR3 length is 18 residues.